The source of this T cell receptor beta chain is a study of cytomegalovirus exposure and HLA in healthy donors. General observations from the study: In a later analysis, a genetic analysis reported fewer productive-TCR N-insertions in an Asian-associated ancestry cluster than the cohort average. Indistinguishable V segments such as TRBV6-2 and TRBV6-3 were excluded.

The PCR used 60 Vbeta and 13 Jbeta primers. Clones were sequenced by immunoSEQ multiplex PCR, and TCRdb holds only the in-frame ones, with some missing. The table has roughly 100,000 clones, roughly four fifths seen once. The J segment lost 6 bases and the V segment lost 2 bases, leaving 5 bases of the junction unmatched. The germline V gene has CDR1 SGHTA and CDR2 FQGNSA. The CDR3 covers 16 residues. On this clone itself: Its antigen is as yet unknown.

These donors, healthy bone marrow donors, were studied. At collection, donors were nominally healthy, but unrecorded immune exposures were probable. This clonotype originated in a man between 45 and 60 years old in good health and CMV-seronegative. The rearrangement uses TRBV7-2 and TRBJ1-6; TRBD1 matches 9 bases. Material for sequencing was PBMCs. CDR3 protein: CASSLLGDRANSPLHF. CDR3 nucleotides: TGTGCCAGCAGCTTATTGGGGGACAGGGCTAATTCACCCCTCCACTTT.